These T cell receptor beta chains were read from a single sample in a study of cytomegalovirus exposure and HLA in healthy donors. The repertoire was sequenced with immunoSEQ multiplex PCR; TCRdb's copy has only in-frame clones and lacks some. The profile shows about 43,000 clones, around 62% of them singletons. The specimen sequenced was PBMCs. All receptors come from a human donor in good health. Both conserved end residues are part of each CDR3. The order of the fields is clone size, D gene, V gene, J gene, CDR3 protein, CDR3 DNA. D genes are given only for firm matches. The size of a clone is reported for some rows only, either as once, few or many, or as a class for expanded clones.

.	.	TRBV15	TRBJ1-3	CATSRDRGTGNTIYF	TGTGCCACCAGCAGAGATAGGGGTACAGGAAACACCATATATTTT
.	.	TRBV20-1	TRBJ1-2	CSARAEPASTF	TGCAGTGCTAGAGCCGAACCTGCTAGTACCTTC
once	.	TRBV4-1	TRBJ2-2	CASSLFVTGELFF	TGCGCCAGCAGCCTGTTTGTAACCGGGGAGCTGTTTTTT
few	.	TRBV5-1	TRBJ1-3	CASSLTSGNTIYF	TGCGCCAGCAGCCTCACATCTGGAAACACCATATATTTT
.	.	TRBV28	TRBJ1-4	CASSTPLSGREKLFF	TGTGCCAGCAGTACCCCATTGAGCGGCAGGGAAAAACTGTTTTTT
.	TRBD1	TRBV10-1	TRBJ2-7	CASSPGQFSIYEQYF	TGCGCCAGCAGTCCGGGACAGTTTTCTATCTACGAGCAGTACTTC
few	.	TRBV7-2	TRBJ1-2	CASSPDTNYGYTF	TGTGCCAGCAGCCCCGACACTAACTATGGCTACACCTTC
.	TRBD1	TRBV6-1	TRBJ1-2	CASSADRAVYGYTF	TGTGCCAGCAGTGCCGACAGGGCGGTCTATGGCTACACCTTC
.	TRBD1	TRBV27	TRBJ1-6	CASGRDRGNSPLHF	TGTGCCAGCGGACGAGACAGGGGAAATTCACCCCTCCACTTT
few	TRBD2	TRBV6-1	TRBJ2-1	CASSLAGQSYNEQFF	TGTGCCAGCAGTTTAGCGGGGCAATCCTACAATGAGCAGTTCTTC
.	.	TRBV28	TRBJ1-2	CASSLPLGTTADKAHNYGYTF	TGTGCCAGCAGTTTACCCCTGGGTACCACGGCAGACAAGGCCCATAACTATGGCTACACCTTC
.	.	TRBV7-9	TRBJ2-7	CASSLAAQGGSYEQYF	TGTGCCAGCAGCTTAGCGGCGCAGGGGGGCTCCTACGAGCAGTACTTC
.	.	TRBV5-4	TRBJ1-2	CASSKGLDGYTF	TGTGCCAGCAGCAAGGGGTTGGATGGCTACACCTTC
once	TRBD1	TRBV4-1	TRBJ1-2	CASSQTGTGIFYGYTF	TGCGCCAGCAGCCAGACCGGGACAGGGATATTCTATGGCTACACCTTC
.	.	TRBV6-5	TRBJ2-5	CASSYLGNIGQTQYF	TGTGCCAGCAGTTACTTAGGCAATATTGGGCAGACCCAGTACTTC